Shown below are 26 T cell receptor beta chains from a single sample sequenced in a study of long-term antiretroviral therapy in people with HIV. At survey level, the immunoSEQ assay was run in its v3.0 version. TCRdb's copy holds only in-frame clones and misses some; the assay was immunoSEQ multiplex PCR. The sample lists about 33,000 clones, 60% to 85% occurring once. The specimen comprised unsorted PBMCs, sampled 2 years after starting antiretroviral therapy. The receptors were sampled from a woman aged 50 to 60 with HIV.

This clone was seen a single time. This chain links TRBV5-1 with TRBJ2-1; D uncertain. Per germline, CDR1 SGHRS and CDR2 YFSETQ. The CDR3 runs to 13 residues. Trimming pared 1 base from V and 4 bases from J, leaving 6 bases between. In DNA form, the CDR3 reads TGCGCCAGCAGCTTGACAGATTACAATGAGCAGTTCTTC. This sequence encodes CASSLTDYNEQFF.

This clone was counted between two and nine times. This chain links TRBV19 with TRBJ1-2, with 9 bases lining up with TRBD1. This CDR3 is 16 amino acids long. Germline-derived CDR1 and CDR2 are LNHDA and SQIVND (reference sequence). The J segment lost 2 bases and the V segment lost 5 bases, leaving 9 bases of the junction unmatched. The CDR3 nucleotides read TGTGCCAGTAGTCCCCTCACAGGGGGCAAAAACTATGGCTACACCTTC. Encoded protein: CASSPLTGGKNYGYTF.

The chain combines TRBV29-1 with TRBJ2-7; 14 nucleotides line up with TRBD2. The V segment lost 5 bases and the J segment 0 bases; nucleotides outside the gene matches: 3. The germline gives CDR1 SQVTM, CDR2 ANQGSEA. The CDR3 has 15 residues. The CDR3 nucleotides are TGCAGCGTTTTGACTAGCGGGGGGGCCTCCTACGAGCAGTACTTC. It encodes CSVLTSGGASYEQYF.

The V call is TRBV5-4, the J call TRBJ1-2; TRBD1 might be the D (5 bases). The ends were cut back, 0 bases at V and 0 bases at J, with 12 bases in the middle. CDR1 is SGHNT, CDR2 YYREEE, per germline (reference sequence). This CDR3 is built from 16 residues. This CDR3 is CASSLATGQANYGYTF. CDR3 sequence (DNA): TGTGCCAGCAGCTTGGCTACAGGTCAAGCTAACTATGGCTACACCTTC.

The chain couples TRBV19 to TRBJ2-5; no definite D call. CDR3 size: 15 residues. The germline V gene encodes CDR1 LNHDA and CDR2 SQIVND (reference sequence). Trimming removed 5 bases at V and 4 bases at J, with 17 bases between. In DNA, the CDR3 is TGTGCCAGTAGTCCAGGCCTCACCCTGGGAGAGACCCAGTACTTC. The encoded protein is CASSPGLTLGETQYF. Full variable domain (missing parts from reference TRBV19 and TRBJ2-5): DGGITQSPKYLFRKEGQNVTLSCEQNLNHDAMYWYRQDPGQGLRLIYYSQIVNDFQKGDIAEGYSVSREKKESFPLTVTSAQKNPTAFYLCASSPGLTLGETQYFGPGTRLLVL.

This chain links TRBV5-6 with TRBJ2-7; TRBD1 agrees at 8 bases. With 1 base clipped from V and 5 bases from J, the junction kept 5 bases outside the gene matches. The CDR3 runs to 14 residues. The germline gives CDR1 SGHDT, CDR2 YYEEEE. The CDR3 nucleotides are TGTGCCAGCAGCTTGTCGCCAGGGGGCGACGAGCAGTACGTC. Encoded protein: CASSLSPGGDEQYV.

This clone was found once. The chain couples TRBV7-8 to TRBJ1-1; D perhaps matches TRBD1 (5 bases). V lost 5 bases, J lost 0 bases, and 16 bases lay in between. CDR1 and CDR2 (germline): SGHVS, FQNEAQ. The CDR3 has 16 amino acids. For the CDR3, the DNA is TGTGCCAGCAGCCTAGGGACCGGCCGTCTGAACACTGAAGCTTTCTTT. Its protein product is CASSLGTGRLNTEAFF.

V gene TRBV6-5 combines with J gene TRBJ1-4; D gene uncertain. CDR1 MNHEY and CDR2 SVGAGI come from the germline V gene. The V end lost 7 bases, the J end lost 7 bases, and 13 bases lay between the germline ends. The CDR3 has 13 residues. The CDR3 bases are TGTGCCAGCAAAAGAGGCACGGGTGAAAAACTGTTTTTT. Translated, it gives CASKRGTGEKLFF.

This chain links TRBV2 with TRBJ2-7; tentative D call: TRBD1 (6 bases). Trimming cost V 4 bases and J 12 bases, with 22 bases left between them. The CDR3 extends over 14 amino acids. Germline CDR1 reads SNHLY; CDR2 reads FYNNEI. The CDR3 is CASSARDYTGKTYV. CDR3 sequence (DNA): TGTGCCAGCAGTGCGAGAGACTATACAGGGAAAACGTACGTC.

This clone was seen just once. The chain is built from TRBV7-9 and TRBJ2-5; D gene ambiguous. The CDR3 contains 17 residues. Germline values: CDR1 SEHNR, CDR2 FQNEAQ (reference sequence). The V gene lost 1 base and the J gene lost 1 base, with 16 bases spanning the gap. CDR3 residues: CASSLGRIANCQETQYF. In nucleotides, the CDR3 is TGTGCCAGCAGCTTAGGGAGAATCGCTAATTGCCAAGAGACCCAGTACTTC.

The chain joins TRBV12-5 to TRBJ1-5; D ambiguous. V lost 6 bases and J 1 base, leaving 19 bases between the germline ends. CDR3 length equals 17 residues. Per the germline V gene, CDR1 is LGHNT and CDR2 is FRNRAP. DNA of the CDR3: TGTGCTAGTGGGGTACTTCCAAGGGTTGGGAGCAATCAGCCCCAGCATTTT. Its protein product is CASGVLPRVGSNQPQHF.

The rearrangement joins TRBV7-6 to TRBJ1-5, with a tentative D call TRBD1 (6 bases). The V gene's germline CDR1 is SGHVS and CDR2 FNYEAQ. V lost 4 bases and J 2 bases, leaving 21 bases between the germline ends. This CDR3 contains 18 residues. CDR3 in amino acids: CASSYTSRGSGGNQPQHF. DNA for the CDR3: TGTGCCAGCAGCTATACAAGCAGGGGCAGCGGGGGCAATCAGCCCCAGCATTTT.

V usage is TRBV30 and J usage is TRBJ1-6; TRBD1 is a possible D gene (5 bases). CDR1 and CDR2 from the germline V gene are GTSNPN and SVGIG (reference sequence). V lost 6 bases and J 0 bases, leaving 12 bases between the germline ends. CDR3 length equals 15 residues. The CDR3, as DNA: TGTGCCTGCCCGGGACGGAGCTCCTATAATTCACCCCTCCACTTT. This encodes CACPGRSSYNSPLHF.

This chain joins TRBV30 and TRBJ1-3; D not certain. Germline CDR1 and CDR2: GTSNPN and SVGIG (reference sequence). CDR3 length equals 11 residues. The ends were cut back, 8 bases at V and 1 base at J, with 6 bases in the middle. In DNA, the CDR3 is TGTGCCAGGGAGTCTGGAAACACCATATATTTT. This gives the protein CARESGNTIYF. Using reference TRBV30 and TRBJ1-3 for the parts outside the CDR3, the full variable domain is SQTIHQWPATLVQPVGSPLSLECTVEGTSNPNLYWYRQAAGRGLQLLFYSVGIGQISSEVPQNLSASRPQDRQFILSSKKLLLSDSGFYLCARESGNTIYFGEGSWLTVV.

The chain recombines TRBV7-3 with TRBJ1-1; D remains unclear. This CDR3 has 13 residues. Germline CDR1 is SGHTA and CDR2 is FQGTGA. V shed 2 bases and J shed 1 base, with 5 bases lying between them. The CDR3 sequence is CASSLDPNTEAFF. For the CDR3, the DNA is TGTGCCAGCAGCTTAGACCCGAACACTGAAGCTTTCTTT.

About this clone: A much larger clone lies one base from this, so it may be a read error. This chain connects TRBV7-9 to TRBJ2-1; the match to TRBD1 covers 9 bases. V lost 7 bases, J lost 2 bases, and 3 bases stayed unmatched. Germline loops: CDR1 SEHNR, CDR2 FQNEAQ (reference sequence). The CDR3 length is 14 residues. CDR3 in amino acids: CASNGQGPYNEQFF. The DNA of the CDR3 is TGTGCCAGCAACGGACAGGGGCCCTACAATGAGCAGTTCTTC.

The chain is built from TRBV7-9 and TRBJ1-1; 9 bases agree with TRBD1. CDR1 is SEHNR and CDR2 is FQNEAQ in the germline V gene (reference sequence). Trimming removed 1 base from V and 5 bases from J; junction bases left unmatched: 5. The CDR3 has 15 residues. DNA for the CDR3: TGTGCCAGCAGCTTAGGTACAGGGGGCGCGACTGAAGCTTTCTTT. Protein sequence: CASSLGTGGATEAFF.

The DNA for the CDR3 is TGTGCCAGCAGCCAAGATGGAGGGGACACTGGAAACACCATATATTTT. This translates into CASSQDGGDTGNTIYF. J is TRBJ1-3 and V is TRBV4-2, with D possibly being TRBD1 (6 bases). CDR1 is LGHNA, CDR2 YNFKEQ, per germline. Deletions cut 0 bases from V and 2 bases from J, with 11 bases between. The CDR3 spans 16 residues.

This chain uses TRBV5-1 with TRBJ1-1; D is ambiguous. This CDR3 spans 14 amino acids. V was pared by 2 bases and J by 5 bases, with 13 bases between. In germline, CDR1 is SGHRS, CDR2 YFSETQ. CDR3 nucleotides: TGCGCCAGCAGCTTCAATGGGCCCGGTACTGAAGCTTTCTTT. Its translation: CASSFNGPGTEAFF. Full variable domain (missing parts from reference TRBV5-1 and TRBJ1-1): KAGVTQTPRYLIKTRGQQVTLSCSPISGHRSVSWYQQTPGQGLQFLFEYFSETQRNKGNFPGRFSGRQFSNSRSEMNVSTLELGDSALYLCASSFNGPGTEAFFGQGTRLTVV.

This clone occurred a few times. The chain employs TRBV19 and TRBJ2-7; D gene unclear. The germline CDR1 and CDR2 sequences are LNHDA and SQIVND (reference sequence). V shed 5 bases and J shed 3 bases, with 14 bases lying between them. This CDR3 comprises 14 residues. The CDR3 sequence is CASSSAPPFYEQYF. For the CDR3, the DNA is TGTGCCAGTAGTTCCGCTCCCCCCTTCTACGAGCAGTACTTC.

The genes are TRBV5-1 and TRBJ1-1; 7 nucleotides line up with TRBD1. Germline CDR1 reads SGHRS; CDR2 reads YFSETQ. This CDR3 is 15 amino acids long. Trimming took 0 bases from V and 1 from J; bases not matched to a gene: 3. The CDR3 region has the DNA TGCGCCAGCAGCTTGGGTGACAGGGAGAACACTGAAGCTTTCTTT. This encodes CASSLGDRENTEAFF.

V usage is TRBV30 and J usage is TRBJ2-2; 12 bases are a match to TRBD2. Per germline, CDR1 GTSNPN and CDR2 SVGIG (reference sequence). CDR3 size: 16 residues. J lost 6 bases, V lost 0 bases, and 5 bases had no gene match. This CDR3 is CAWSVVGLAGSGELFF. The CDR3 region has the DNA TGTGCCTGGAGTGTAGTCGGACTAGCGGGGTCCGGGGAGCTGTTTTTT.

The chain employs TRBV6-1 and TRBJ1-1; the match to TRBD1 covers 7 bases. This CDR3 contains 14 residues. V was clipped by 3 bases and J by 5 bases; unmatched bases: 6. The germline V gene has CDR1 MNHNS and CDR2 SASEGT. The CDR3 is CASSDRGIWTEAFF. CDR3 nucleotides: TGTGCCAGCAGTGACAGGGGGATCTGGACTGAAGCTTTCTTT.

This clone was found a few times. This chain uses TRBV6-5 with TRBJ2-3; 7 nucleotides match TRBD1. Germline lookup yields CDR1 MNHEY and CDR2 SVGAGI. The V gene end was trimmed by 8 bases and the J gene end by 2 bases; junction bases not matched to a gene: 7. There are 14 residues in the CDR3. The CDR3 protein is CASARGPSTDTQYF. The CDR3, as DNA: TGTGCCAGCGCTAGGGGGCCCTCCACAGATACGCAGTATTTT.

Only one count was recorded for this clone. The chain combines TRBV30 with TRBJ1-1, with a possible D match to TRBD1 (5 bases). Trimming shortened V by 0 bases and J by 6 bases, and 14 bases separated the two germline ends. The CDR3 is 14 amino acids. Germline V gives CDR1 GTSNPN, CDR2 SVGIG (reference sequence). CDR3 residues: CAWSVPRGEPEAFF. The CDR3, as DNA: TGTGCCTGGAGTGTACCCCGGGGGGAACCTGAAGCTTTCTTT.

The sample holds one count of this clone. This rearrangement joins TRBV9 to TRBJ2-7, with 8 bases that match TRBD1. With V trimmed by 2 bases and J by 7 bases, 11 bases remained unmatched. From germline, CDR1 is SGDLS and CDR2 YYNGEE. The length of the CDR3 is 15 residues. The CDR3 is CASSVKGQAKGEQYF. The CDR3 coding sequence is TGTGCCAGCAGCGTGAAGGGACAGGCCAAGGGGGAGCAGTACTTC.